The 28 T cell receptor beta chains listed next were all sequenced from one sample in a study of cytomegalovirus exposure and HLA in healthy donors. The PCR used 60 Vbeta and 13 Jbeta primers. Sequenced by immunoSEQ multiplex PCR; TCRdb stores in-frame clones only, minus some. The table includes some 170,000 clones, around 78% detected once. Sequencing was performed on PBMCs. Receptors originate from a woman between 40 and 55 years old in good health and CMV-seronegative.

The V call is TRBV10-3, the J call TRBJ2-2; D gene unclear. Germline V CDR1 and CDR2: ENHRY, SYGVKD. There are 15 residues in the CDR3. Trimming removed 0 bases at V and 7 bases at J, with 12 bases between. The CDR3: CAISESRPPGGELFF. The CDR3 nucleotides read TGTGCCATCAGTGAGTCGAGGCCCCCCGGCGGGGAGCTGTTTTTT.

This clone was counted between two and nine times. The chain uses TRBV30 and TRBJ1-2; D might be TRBD1 (6 bases). V lost 5 bases and J lost 5, with 15 bases in between. The germline V gene encodes CDR1 GTSNPN and CDR2 SVGIG (reference sequence). The CDR3 has 13 amino acids. CDR3 region: CAWRVGQSYGYTF. The DNA for the CDR3 is TGTGCCTGGCGAGTAGGACAGAGTTATGGCTACACCTTC.

The chain employs TRBV7-9 and TRBJ2-1; 8 bases match TRBD2. Germline V gene sequence: CDR1 SEHNR, CDR2 FQNEAQ (reference sequence). This CDR3 has 17 residues. Germline trimming cut 6 bases from V and 0 bases from J; bases unmatched to any gene: 10. The CDR3 loop reads CASRLIVGTSSYNEQFF. For the CDR3, the DNA is TGTGCCAGCAGACTAATCGTGGGGACTAGCTCCTACAATGAGCAGTTCTTC.

This clone occurred a few times. The gene calls are TRBV30 and TRBJ2-3, with D tentatively TRBD1 (5 bases). Germline CDR1 reads GTSNPN; CDR2 reads SVGIG (reference sequence). This CDR3 comprises 13 residues. DNA for the CDR3: TGTGCAGGACCAGGGCAGCCCAGGGATACGCAGTATTTT. Its protein product is CAGPGQPRDTQYF.

This sequence joins TRBV6-6 and TRBJ2-7; TRBD1 is a possible D gene (6 bases). The CDR3 consists of 14 residues. CDR1 and CDR2 (germline): MNHNY, SVGAGI (reference sequence). V was cut by 5 bases and J by 1 base, with 12 bases left in between. CDR3 coding DNA: TGTGCCAGCAGTGACAGGATCGGATCCTACGAGCAGTACTTC. It codes for CASSDRIGSYEQYF.

The chain joins TRBV27 to TRBJ1-1; no definite D call. Germline V gives CDR1 MNHEY, CDR2 SMNVEV (reference sequence). Trimming removed 7 bases at V and 1 base at J, with 10 bases between. The CDR3 runs 13 residues. The DNA of the CDR3 is TGTGCCAGCACCTTCGTCGGGAACACTGAAGCTTTCTTT. It codes for CASTFVGNTEAFF.

The chain is built from TRBV5-6 and TRBJ2-1; D is perhaps TRBD2 (6 bases). Germline V gene data show CDR1 as SGHDT and CDR2 as YYEEEE. CDR3 length: 16 residues. The V and J ends lost 1 base and 4 bases respectively, with 15 bases between them. The CDR3 region is CASSLYVGRSYNEQFF. For the CDR3, the DNA is TGTGCCAGCAGCTTGTATGTCGGGAGAAGTTACAATGAGCAGTTCTTC.

This chain joins TRBV29-1 and TRBJ2-1; D call uncertain. The ends were cut back, 3 bases at V and 1 base at J, with 10 bases in the middle. The CDR3 totals 14 residues. The germline gives CDR1 SQVTM, CDR2 ANQGSEA. In DNA, the CDR3 is TGCAGCGTTGACGGAGTCTCATCCTACAATGAGCAGTTCTTC. This gives the protein CSVDGVSSYNEQFF.

The rearrangement uses TRBV6-6 and TRBJ1-3; 10 nucleotides match TRBD1. Germline assignment: CDR1 MNHNY and CDR2 SVGAGI (reference sequence). J lost 8 bases, V lost 6 bases, and 7 bases had no gene match. This CDR3 comprises 14 residues. The chain's CDR3 is CASRRGTGEDTIYF. The CDR3 bases are TGTGCCAGCAGGAGGGGGACAGGGGAGGACACCATATATTTT.

This chain links TRBV6-1 with TRBJ1-1; no firm D call. Germline CDR1 is MNHNS and CDR2 is SASEGT. This CDR3 has 13 amino acids. V was clipped by 2 bases and J by 9 bases, with 13 bases between them. CDR3 coding DNA: TGTGCCAGCAGTGAACGCAGGAATGGTAAAGCTTTCTTT. The encoded protein is CASSERRNGKAFF.

The V and J genes are TRBV30 and TRBJ2-3, with D maybe TRBD2 (6 bases). Germline V CDR1 and CDR2: GTSNPN, SVGIG (reference sequence). The CDR3 totals 12 residues. The V end was cut by 6 bases, the J end by 10 bases, with 17 bases between. The CDR3 DNA reads as TGTGCCTGTCAACTGACTAGTATAGCGCAGTATTTT. Its protein product is CACQLTSIAQYF.

V is TRBV19 and J is TRBJ1-5; D is possibly TRBD1 (6 bases). Deletions cut 4 bases from V and 4 bases from J, with 11 bases between. This CDR3 comprises 14 residues. The germline V gene has CDR1 LNHDA and CDR2 SQIVND (reference sequence). The CDR3 sequence is CASSTGTPNQPQHF. Here the CDR3 DNA reads TGTGCCAGTAGTACCGGGACACCTAATCAGCCCCAGCATTTT.

The CDR3, as DNA: TGTGCCAGCAGCGTGTACGGTGAAAAACTGTTTTTT. This translates into CASSVYGEKLFF. This chain joins TRBV7-8 and TRBJ1-4; the D is unclear. The germline V gene encodes CDR1 SGHVS and CDR2 FQNEAQ. This CDR3 has 12 amino acids. Trimming shortened V by 5 bases and J by 7 bases, and 8 bases separated the two germline ends.

The chain employs TRBV6-5 and TRBJ2-7, with D possibly matching TRBD1 (6 bases). The V end was cut by 5 bases, the J end by 7 bases, with 12 bases between. The CDR3 spans 12 residues. CDR1 is MNHEY, CDR2 SVGAGI, per germline. The CDR3 loop reads CASSIQGREQYF. CDR3 coding DNA: TGTGCCAGCAGTATACAGGGTAGGGAGCAGTACTTC.

The gene calls are TRBV30 and TRBJ1-4; TRBD1 matches at 9 bases. After removal of 7 bases from V and 2 bases from J, the junction contained 5 bases not matched to a gene. This CDR3 spans 14 amino acids. Germline CDR1 GTSNPN, CDR2 SVGIG (reference sequence). The CDR3, as DNA: TGTGCCTTCGGGACAGGGAGTACTAATGAAAAACTGTTTTTT. Amino acids: CAFGTGSTNEKLFF.

The CDR3, as DNA: TGTGCCAGCAGGCGGCGGGAGGTGATCTACGAGCAGTACTTC. Translating gives CASRRREVIYEQYF. The chain uses TRBV6-5 and TRBJ2-7; 8 bases are a match to TRBD2. From germline, CDR1 is MNHEY and CDR2 SVGAGI. V dropped 6 bases and J dropped 3; count of bases not matched to a gene: 7. The CDR3 spans 14 residues.

The CDR3 reads CASRSEGSYEQYF. The DNA for the CDR3 is TGTGCCAGCAGATCTGAGGGTTCCTACGAGCAGTACTTC. The V gene is TRBV6-1, the J gene TRBJ2-7; D possibly corresponds to TRBD2 (5 bases). The CDR3 totals 13 residues. Trimming left V 6 bases short and J 1 base short, with 10 bases between. The germline V gene encodes CDR1 MNHNS and CDR2 SASEGT.

This chain connects TRBV5-1 to TRBJ2-3; 8 bases line up with TRBD2. The CDR3 runs 15 residues. The V gene's germline CDR1 is SGHRS and CDR2 YFSETQ. With V trimmed by 3 bases and J by 2 bases, 5 bases remained unmatched. CDR3 sequence: CASSSWTSPTDTQYF. As DNA, the CDR3 is TGCGCCAGCAGCTCCTGGACTAGCCCCACAGATACGCAGTATTTT.

The rearrangement joins TRBV7-9 to TRBJ1-2; TRBD1 agrees at 7 bases. With V trimmed by 2 bases and J by 4 bases, 7 bases remained unmatched. Germline CDR1 SEHNR, CDR2 FQNEAQ (reference sequence). The length of the CDR3 is 15 residues. The CDR3 here is CASSLMGQLGYGYTF. The CDR3 region has the DNA TGTGCCAGCAGCTTAATGGGACAGCTAGGCTATGGCTACACCTTC. Looking up the rest from reference TRBV7-9 and TRBJ1-2 gives the full variable domain: DTGVSQNPRHKITKRGQNVTFRCDPISEHNRLYWYRQTLGQGPEFLTYFQNEAQLEKSRLLSDRFSAERPKGSFSTLEIQRTEQGDSAMYLCASSLMGQLGYGYTFGSGTRLTVV.

This clone was seen more than once but under ten times. The chain carries TRBV30 and TRBJ2-3; 8 positions agree with TRBD1. Germline lookup yields CDR1 GTSNPN and CDR2 SVGIG (reference sequence). The CDR3 has 14 residues. Germline trimming cut 4 bases from V and 1 base from J; bases unmatched to any gene: 4. The CDR3 nucleotides read TGTGCCTGGACGGGCAGGGGGCGCACAGATACGCAGTATTTT. Protein sequence: CAWTGRGRTDTQYF.

Turning to this clone: The sample contains more than one DNA sequence encoding this CDR3. J is TRBJ1-1 and V is TRBV28; no clear D. The CDR3 contains 13 residues. Trimming left V 7 bases short and J 1 base short, with 10 bases between. Germline CDR1 MDHEN, CDR2 SYDVKM. The CDR3 sequence is CASTVDSNTEAFF. The CDR3 DNA follows: TGTGCCAGCACCGTGGACTCGAACACTGAAGCTTTCTTT. The full variable domain, in which reference TRBV28 and TRBJ1-1 provide the parts outside the CDR3, is DVKVTQSSRYLVKRTGEKVFLECVQDMDHENMFWYRQDPGLGLRLIYFSYDVKMKEKGDIPEGYSVSREKKERFSLILESASTNQTSMYLCASTVDSNTEAFFGQGTRLTVV.

The chain recombines TRBV5-1 with TRBJ2-2, with 9 bases lining up with TRBD2. V was clipped by 3 bases and J by 2 bases; unmatched bases: 2. Looked up from germline, CDR1 is SGHRS and CDR2 is YFSETQ. The length of the CDR3 is 15 residues. In nucleotides, the CDR3 is TGCGCCAGCAGCTGGACTAGCGTAAACACCGGGGAGCTGTTTTTT. It encodes CASSWTSVNTGELFF.

V is TRBV7-9 and J is TRBJ2-1; no reliable D call. Trimming removed 5 bases from V and 9 bases from J, with 8 bases in between. The CDR3 sequence is 11 residues long. Germline CDR1 SEHNR, CDR2 FQNEAQ (reference sequence). CDR3 sequence (DNA): TGTGCCAGCAGCCCCTCGAGTGAGCAGTTCTTC. This encodes CASSPSSEQFF.

The chain links TRBV9 to TRBJ1-2; TRBD1 aligns across 10 bases. The trim removed 3 bases at V and 7 bases at J, leaving 3 bases unmatched. The CDR3 contains 13 residues. Germline V lookup: CDR1 SGDLS, CDR2 YYNGEE. In DNA form, the CDR3 reads TGTGCCAGCAGCGGACAGGGGGCGGGTGGCTACACCTTC. Amino acids: CASSGQGAGGYTF.

This clone appeared once. The gene calls are TRBV5-1 and TRBJ1-1; weak D call: TRBD1 (6 bases). Germline V gene data show CDR1 as SGHRS and CDR2 as YFSETQ. Between the trimmed V and J ends, which lost 1 base and 0 bases, there was a span of 19 bases. CDR3 size: 18 residues. CDR3 nucleotides: TGCGCCAGCAGCTTGTGGATGAGGACAGACTCCATGAACACTGAAGCTTTCTTT. This encodes CASSLWMRTDSMNTEAFF.

The chain is built from TRBV6-5 and TRBJ2-1, with 10 bases identical to TRBD2. This CDR3 is 14 amino acids long. Germline V CDR1 and CDR2: MNHEY, SVGAGI. The trim removed 7 bases at V and 10 bases at J, leaving 10 bases unmatched. Here the CDR3 reads CASTFRVAGGEQFF. In DNA form, the CDR3 reads TGTGCCAGCACATTTAGGGTAGCGGGAGGAGAGCAGTTCTTC.

The rearrangement uses TRBV7-2 and TRBJ2-1; the match to TRBD1 covers 7 bases. The CDR3 is made up of 16 amino acids. V dropped 4 bases and J dropped 0; count of bases not matched to a gene: 6. The germline V gene encodes CDR1 SGHTA and CDR2 FQGNSA. DNA of the CDR3: TGTGCCAGCAGCTGGACAGGCGATAGCTCCTACAATGAGCAGTTCTTC. Amino acids: CASSWTGDSSYNEQFF.

The chain is built from TRBV28 and TRBJ1-4; 9 bases map to TRBD1. The CDR3 runs 16 residues. V shed 8 bases, J shed 3 bases, and the junction held 10 bases outside the gene matches. From germline, CDR1 is MDHEN and CDR2 SYDVKM. In DNA form, the CDR3 reads TGTGCCAGCCAAACAGGGGGCGGGCTGGCTAATGAAAAACTGTTTTTT. This codes for CASQTGGGLANEKLFF.